This TCR beta chain stems from a study of Ad26.COV2.S vaccination and SARS-CoV-2 variants. Study-wide context: Once, or twice with 56 days between doses, Ad26.COV2.S was given intramuscularly.

TCRdb's copy holds only in-frame clones and misses some; the assay was immunoSEQ multiplex PCR. Here the sample spans approximately 400,000 clones, 83% being singletons. As regards this clone: The antigen is not known.

Notes on the study in general: Vaccine recipients and placebo recipients showed similar non-spike TCR breadth. Individuals receiving vaccine had higher spike-specific TCR breadth than placebo recipients did.

This CDR3 region has 12 residues. Trimming removed 8 bases at V and 6 bases at J, with 11 bases between. Treatment in this sample: 19 received Ad26.COV2.S at low or high dose, single or two shots; roughly five received placebo; per-sample allocation not given. Repertoires come from day 63 after the first vaccine or placebo injection. Wuhan-strain spike was delivered by a replication-incompetent Ad26 vector. This receptor was identified in a person aged 18 to 65 who received the Ad26.COV2.S COVID-19 vaccine or a placebo. The chain links TRBV12-3 or TRBV12-4 to TRBJ2-1; no reliable D call. Sequences were derived from peripheral blood, sampled in a trial of Ad26.COV2.S vaccine versus placebo. This CDR3 reads CASRSPTNEQFF. CDR3 coding DNA: TGTGCCAGCCGGTCCCCCACCAATGAGCAGTTCTTC.